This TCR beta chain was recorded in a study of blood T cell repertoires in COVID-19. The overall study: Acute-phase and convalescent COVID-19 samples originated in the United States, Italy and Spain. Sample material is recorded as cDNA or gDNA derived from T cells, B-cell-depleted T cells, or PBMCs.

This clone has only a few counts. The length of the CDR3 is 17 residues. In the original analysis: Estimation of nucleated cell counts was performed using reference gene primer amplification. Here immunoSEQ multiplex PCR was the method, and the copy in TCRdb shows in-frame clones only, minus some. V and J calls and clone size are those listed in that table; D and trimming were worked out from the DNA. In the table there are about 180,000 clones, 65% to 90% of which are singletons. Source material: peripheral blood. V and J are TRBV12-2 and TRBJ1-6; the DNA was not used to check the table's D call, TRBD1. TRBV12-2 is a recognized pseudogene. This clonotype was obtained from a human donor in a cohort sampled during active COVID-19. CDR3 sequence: CASRSPGTGVYNSPLHF. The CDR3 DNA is TGTGCAAGTCGCTCACCCGGGACAGGAGTCTATAATTCACCCCTCCACTTT.